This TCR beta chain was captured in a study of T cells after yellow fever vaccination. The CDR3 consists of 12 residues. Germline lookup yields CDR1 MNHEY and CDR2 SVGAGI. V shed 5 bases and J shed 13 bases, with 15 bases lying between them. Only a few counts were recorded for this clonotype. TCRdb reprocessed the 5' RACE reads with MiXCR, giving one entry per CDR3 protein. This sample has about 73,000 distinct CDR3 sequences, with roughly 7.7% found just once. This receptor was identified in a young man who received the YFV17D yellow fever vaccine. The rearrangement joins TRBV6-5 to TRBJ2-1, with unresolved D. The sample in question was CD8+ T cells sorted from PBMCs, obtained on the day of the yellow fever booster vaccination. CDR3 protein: CASSPTPENQFF. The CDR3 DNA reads TGTGCCAGCAGTCCCACCCCCGAAAACCAGTTCTTC.